The present entry profiles one T cell receptor (beta chain) with its context. TCRdb re-derived calls from the reads in MiXCR, one entry per CDR3 protein. The sample records about 310,000 distinct CDR3 sequences, about a sixth being singletons. This record comes from a study of T cell repertoires in cytomegalovirus infection. Study information: Signatures in public TCR beta sequences pointed to both CMV infection and matching HLA type.

V was clipped by 2 bases and J by 5 bases, with 12 bases between them. This CDR3 is 15 amino acids long. The sample taken for sequencing was PBMCs. The chain uses TRBV12-3 or TRBV12-4 and TRBJ2-2; D remains ambiguous. This receptor was obtained from a human donor in good health (CMV status not recorded). Some clones in this sample may be carry-over from other donors' samples. CDR3 amino acids: CASSLFGSRTGELFF. CDR3 bases: TGTGCCAGCAGTTTATTTGGATCCCGGACCGGGGAGCTGTTTTTT.